Following are 15 T cell receptor beta chains from one sample sequenced in a study of OX40 agonist ivuxolimab in advanced cancers. TCRdb's table, derived via immunoSEQ multiplex PCR, lists solely in-frame clones and lacks some. The sample has 65,000 to 95,000 clones, approximately 86% seen once. Sequences were derived from CD4+ or CD8+ T cells sorted from blood, sampled in a trial of the OX40 agonist ivuxolimab. The receptors derive from an adult with an advanced solid tumor such as melanoma, head and neck, liver or kidney cancer.

The chain has TRBV18 and TRBJ2-7; 12 bases align to TRBD1. The CDR3 runs 15 residues. V dropped 2 bases and J dropped 4; count of bases not matched to a gene: 3. Germline V gives CDR1 KGHSH, CDR2 LQKENI. This CDR3 reads CASSPGTGGYYEQYF. The CDR3 nucleotides read TGTGCCAGCTCACCAGGGACAGGGGGCTATTACGAGCAGTACTTC.

The chain links TRBV9 to TRBJ2-3, with D perhaps TRBD1 (6 bases). Germline CDR1 and CDR2: SGDLS and YYNGEE. The CDR3 has 15 residues. The V and J ends lost 2 bases and 4 bases respectively, with 14 bases between them. The CDR3 loop reads CASSVGQIWADTQYF. In DNA form, the CDR3 reads TGTGCCAGCAGCGTCGGACAGATTTGGGCAGATACGCAGTATTTT. The entire variable domain, with the rest obtained from reference TRBV9 and TRBJ2-3, is as follows: DSGVTQTPKHLITATGQRVTLRCSPRSGDLSVYWYQQSLDQGLQFLIQYYNGEERAKGNILERFSAQQFPDLHSELNLSSLELGDSALYFCASSVGQIWADTQYFGPGTRLTVL.

The rearrangement uses TRBV11-2 and TRBJ2-2; D possibly corresponds to TRBD1 (6 bases). The germline gives CDR1 SGHAT, CDR2 FQNNGV. The germline V and J ends were trimmed by 5 bases and 4 bases, with 14 bases remaining between them. CDR3 length equals 15 residues. CDR3 protein: CASSVTGPGTGELFF. In DNA, the CDR3 is TGTGCCAGCAGCGTAACAGGGCCTGGCACCGGGGAGCTGTTTTTT. Full variable domain (remainder filled in from reference TRBV11-2 and TRBJ2-2): EAGVAQSPRYKIIEKRQSVAFWCNPISGHATLYWYQQILGQGPKLLIQFQNNGVVDDSQLPKDRFSAERLKGVDSTLKIQPAKLEDSAVYLCASSVTGPGTGELFFGEGSRLTVL.

The chain has TRBV21-1 and TRBJ1-2; the listed D gene, TRBD1, was not tested against the DNA. TRBV21-1 is noted as a pseudogene. CDR3 size: 14 residues. CDR3 sequence reads: CASRRAGQHYGYTF. The CDR3 DNA is TGTGCCAGCCGCAGAGCGGGACAGCACTATGGCTACACCTTC.

The chain carries TRBV11-2 and TRBJ1-3; TRBD1 is a possible D gene (6 bases). Trimming shortened V by 4 bases and J by 4 bases, and 11 bases separated the two germline ends. The CDR3 covers 14 residues. Germline values: CDR1 SGHAT, CDR2 FQNNGV. The CDR3 nucleotides are TGTGCCAGCAGCTCCCGGGGGCAAGGAAACACCATATATTTT. Its protein is CASSSRGQGNTIYF.

The chain carries TRBV5-5 and TRBJ2-7, with 8 nucleotides matching TRBD2. The V gene end was trimmed by 4 bases and the J gene end by 1 base; junction bases not matched to a gene: 4. Germline assignment: CDR1 SGHKS and CDR2 YYEKEE (reference sequence). CDR3 length: 14 amino acids. The CDR3 protein is CASSPSGGSYEQYF. The CDR3, as DNA: TGTGCCAGCAGCCCCAGCGGGGGATCCTACGAGCAGTACTTC. Complete variable domain (other parts from reference TRBV5-5 and TRBJ2-7): DAGVTQSPTHLIKTRGQQVTLRCSPISGHKSVSWYQQVLGQGPQFIFQYYEKEERGRGNFPDRFSARQFPNYSSELNVNALLLGDSALYLCASSPSGGSYEQYFGPGTRLTVT.

V and J are TRBV7-3 and TRBJ2-3; TRBD2 matches 7 bases. The CDR3 consists of 15 residues. The V and J ends lost 5 bases and 1 base, in that order; junction bases with no gene match: 6. Germline V gene sequence: CDR1 SGHTA, CDR2 FQGTGA. The CDR3: CASSRAGIGTDTQYF. The CDR3 nucleotides are TGTGCCAGCAGCCGAGCGGGAATTGGCACAGATACGCAGTATTTT. Filled out from reference TRBV7-3 and TRBJ2-3, the complete variable domain reads GAGVSQTPSNKVTEKGKYVELRCDPISGHTALYWYRQSLGQGPEFLIYFQGTGAADDSGLPNDRFFAVRPEGSVSTLKIQRTERGDSAVYLCASSRAGIGTDTQYFGPGTRLTVL.

Points on this clone: A read error may explain this, as a much larger clone is one base away. The chain couples TRBV7-6 to TRBJ1-5, with 8 bases lining up with TRBD1. Germline V CDR1 and CDR2: SGHVS, FNYEAQ. The CDR3 is made up of 15 amino acids. The CDR3 loop reads CASSLTGERNRPQHF. The CDR3 DNA sequence: TGTGCCAGCAGCTTGACAGGGGAGCGCAATCGGCCCCAGCATTTT.

This chain uses TRBV11-3 with TRBJ2-5; the D is unclear. The CDR3 sequence is 12 residues long. V dropped 6 bases and J dropped 4 bases, with 9 bases sitting between them. The germline V gene has CDR1 SGHNT and CDR2 YENEEA. DNA for the CDR3: TGTGCCAGCAGGCGGATGGGAGAGACCCAGTACTTC. Protein sequence: CASRRMGETQYF.

The chain has TRBV9 and TRBJ2-2; D is uncertain. The germline CDR1 and CDR2 sequences are SGDLS and YYNGEE. V lost 0 bases and J lost 5, with 8 bases in between. This CDR3 comprises 14 residues. In nucleotides, the CDR3 is TGTGCCAGCAGCGTAGTAGTAGATACCGGGGAGCTGTTTTTT. This codes for CASSVVVDTGELFF.

The chain combines TRBV19 with TRBJ1-2; D not resolved. This CDR3 has 14 residues. With 2 bases removed from V and 4 bases from J, the gap between germline ends came to 11 bases. Germline V lookup: CDR1 LNHDA, CDR2 SQIVND (reference sequence). CDR3 in DNA: TGTGCCAGTAGTATAAGTGGCGGACTCTATGGCTACACCTTC. Amino acid sequence: CASSISGGLYGYTF.

With regard to this clone: Within the sample, other DNA sequences also encode this same CDR3. The chain uses TRBV19 and TRBJ1-1; no firm D call. The CDR3 length is 13 residues. Trimming stripped 5 bases from V and 0 bases from J, with 7 bases between. Germline CDR1 is LNHDA and CDR2 is SQIVND (reference sequence). CDR3 sequence: CASSLQMNTEAFF. As DNA, the CDR3 is TGTGCCAGTAGTCTACAGATGAACACTGAAGCTTTCTTT. Full variable domain (missing parts from reference TRBV19 and TRBJ1-1): DGGITQSPKYLFRKEGQNVTLSCEQNLNHDAMYWYRQDPGQGLRLIYYSQIVNDFQKGDIAEGYSVSREKKESFPLTVTSAQKNPTAFYLCASSLQMNTEAFFGQGTRLTVV.

The chain recombines TRBV7-8 with TRBJ1-5; a possible D gene is TRBD1 (5 bases). CDR3 length: 14 residues. Germline lookup yields CDR1 SGHVS and CDR2 FQNEAQ. V was clipped by 5 bases and J by 9 bases, with 17 bases between them. The CDR3 DNA reads as TGTGCCAGCAGCCCAGTTCGCGGCGGGGCGCCCCAGCATTTT. It encodes CASSPVRGGAPQHF.

The chain couples TRBV21-1 to TRBJ1-1. TRBV21-1 represents a pseudogene. There are 17 residues in the CDR3. The CDR3 spells CASSNNLVEGGNTEAFF. The CDR3 region has the DNA TGTGCCAGCAGCAACAACCTCGTGGAGGGGGGGAACACTGAAGCTTTCTTT.

The V and J genes are TRBV9 and TRBJ1-5, with TRBD1 identical over 7 bases. V gave up 3 bases and J gave up 2 bases; unmatched junction bases: 2. The length of the CDR3 is 14 residues. CDR1 SGDLS and CDR2 YYNGEE come from the germline V gene. The CDR3 spells CASSGGTGNQPQHF. CDR3 DNA: TGTGCCAGCAGCGGAGGGACAGGCAATCAGCCCCAGCATTTT.